Presented here are 30 T cell receptor beta chains from one specimen sequenced in a study of CD8+ T cells in alopecia areata. Sequencing templates came from extracted RNA that was reverse transcribed into cDNA. Sequenced by immunoSEQ multiplex PCR; TCRdb stores in-frame clones only, minus some. The profile covers some 130,000 clones, with almost 50% appearing a single time and about 19% taken by the ten largest. Sequenced here: CD8+ T cells sorted from blood, sampled at week 0. These receptors were collected from a human donor with alopecia areata.

This chain uses TRBV6-5 with TRBJ1-1, with 7 bases fitting TRBD1. J was trimmed by 4 bases and V by 4 bases; bases with no gene match: 12. CDR3 size: 16 residues. From germline, CDR1 is MNHEY and CDR2 SVGAGI. CDR3 in amino acids: CASSSHTGQLFTEAFF. CDR3 in DNA: TGTGCCAGCAGTTCACATACGGGACAGCTCTTCACTGAAGCTTTCTTT.

The table lists this clone with a few counts. The chain joins TRBV10-3 to TRBJ1-2; 12 bases align to TRBD1. The ends lost 8 bases at V and 6 bases at J; junction bases unmatched: 13. This CDR3 has 16 amino acids. Germline assignment: CDR1 ENHRY and CDR2 SYGVKD. For the CDR3, the DNA is TGTGCCATCCCCGGTAGAGGGACAGGGGGCGTTAATGGCTACACCTTC. Translating gives CAIPGRGTGGVNGYTF.

CDR3 DNA: TGTGCCAGCACGCTATCCTCAGGACAGCAAACTAACTATGGCTACACCTTC. Translating it yields CASTLSSGQQTNYGYTF. This sequence joins TRBV2 and TRBJ1-2; TRBD1 might be the D (6 bases). V lost 7 bases, J lost 0 bases, and 21 bases lay in between. Germline values: CDR1 SNHLY, CDR2 FYNNEI. The CDR3 covers 17 residues.

This clone came up a few times. This chain joins TRBV10-2 and TRBJ2-6, with 8 bases matching TRBD1. The CDR3 length is 15 residues. CDR1 is WSHSY, CDR2 SAAADI, per germline. V trimming: 9 bases; J trimming: 4 bases; junction bases outside the gene matches: 8. DNA for the CDR3: TGCGCCAGTGTCAGGGGGCTAACCGGGGCCAACGTCCTGACTTTC. Residues: CASVRGLTGANVLTF.

This clone was detected only a few times. The J gene is TRBJ2-2, the V gene TRBV7-9; no definite D call. This CDR3 has 14 residues. V lost 6 bases, J lost 6 bases, and 14 bases lay in between. Germline V CDR1 and CDR2: SEHNR, FQNEAQ (reference sequence). In DNA, the CDR3 is TGTGCCAGCAGTAAATCTCTGGGCCCCGGGGAGCTGTTTTTT. Protein sequence: CASSKSLGPGELFF.

The chain links TRBV29-1 to TRBJ1-5; no definite D call. Germline CDR1 is SQVTM and CDR2 is ANQGSEA. With 4 bases removed from V and 7 bases from J, the gap between germline ends came to 20 bases. The CDR3 sequence is 15 residues long. This CDR3 is CSVVSLDAPGQPQHF. DNA for the CDR3: TGCAGCGTTGTATCCTTGGACGCCCCGGGGCAGCCCCAGCATTTT.

This chain links TRBV5-6 with TRBJ1-5; D not resolved. The length of the CDR3 is 13 residues. Trimming shortened V by 0 bases and J by 6 bases, and 7 bases separated the two germline ends. The germline V gene encodes CDR1 SGHDT and CDR2 YYEEEE. Here the CDR3 DNA reads TGTGCCAGCAGCTTGGGGGGAGGTCAGCCCCAGCATTTT. Translation gives CASSLGGGQPQHF.

The CDR3 here is CASSSPDWASTDTQYF. The CDR3 nucleotides read TGTGCCAGCAGTTCCCCTGACTGGGCTAGCACAGATACGCAGTATTTT. The chain links TRBV27 to TRBJ2-3, with D unclear. Germline V gene lookup returns CDR1 MNHEY and CDR2 SMNVEV (reference sequence). The V and J ends lost 4 bases and 0 bases respectively, with 14 bases between them. The CDR3 totals 16 residues.

The rearrangement links TRBV13 to TRBJ2-1; the match to TRBD2 covers 11 bases. The V gene's germline CDR1 is PRHDT and CDR2 FYEKMQ (reference sequence). The V gene end was trimmed by 6 bases and the J gene end by 13 bases; junction bases not matched to a gene: 11. The CDR3 is made up of 14 amino acids. CDR3 amino acids: CASSSRVAGGLQFF. In nucleotides, the CDR3 is TGTGCCAGCAGTTCCCGGGTAGCGGGGGGGCTTCAGTTCTTC. Filled out from reference TRBV13 and TRBJ2-1, the complete variable domain reads AAGVIQSPRHLIKEKRETATLKCYPIPRHDTVYWYQQGPGQDPQFLISFYEKMQSDKGSIPDRFSAQQFSDYHSELNMSSLELGDSALYFCASSSRVAGGLQFFGPGTRLTVL.

The gene calls are TRBV5-6 and TRBJ2-5; 11 nucleotides line up with TRBD1. The ends lost 10 bases at V and 5 bases at J; junction bases unmatched: 4. Germline lookup yields CDR1 SGHDT and CDR2 YYEEEE. This CDR3 region has 12 residues. CDR3 nucleotides: TGTGCCGGAGGGACAGGGGGTGAGACCCAGTACTTC. Translating it yields CAGGTGGETQYF.

This chain links TRBV6-4 with TRBJ2-3; D possibly uses TRBD1 or TRBD2 (5 bases each). Trimming stripped 3 bases from V and 5 bases from J, with 15 bases between. CDR3 length: 15 amino acids. Germline CDR1 MRHNA, CDR2 SNTAGT. The CDR3 loop is CASSDGGSLGDTQYF. The DNA for the CDR3 is TGTGCCAGCAGTGATGGGGGTTCCTTGGGAGATACGCAGTATTTT.

The chain joins TRBV13 to TRBJ2-7; 10 bases align to TRBD2. The J segment lost 3 bases and the V segment lost 4 bases, leaving 3 bases of the junction unmatched. The CDR3 spans 14 residues. Germline CDR1 is PRHDT and CDR2 is FYEKMQ (reference sequence). The CDR3 is CASSSRTSGYEQYF. Written as DNA, the CDR3 is TGTGCCAGCAGCTCTCGGACTAGCGGCTACGAGCAGTACTTC.

The chain has TRBV27 and TRBJ2-5, with 7 bases matching TRBD1. Losses at the gene ends were 3 bases for V and 3 bases for J; bases not matched to a gene: 4. Looked up from germline, CDR1 is MNHEY and CDR2 is SMNVEV (reference sequence). The CDR3 sequence is 14 residues long. CDR3 amino acids: CASSFLGTEETQYF. The DNA of the CDR3 is TGTGCCAGCAGTTTTTTAGGGACAGAAGAGACCCAGTACTTC.

The chain carries TRBV6-6 and TRBJ1-1; D not resolved. Trimming took off 2 bases at V and 0 bases at J, with 4 bases between the two ends. The length of the CDR3 is 13 residues. Looked up from germline, CDR1 is MNHNY and CDR2 is SVGAGI (reference sequence). CDR3 amino acids: CASSYEVNTEAFF. The CDR3 DNA reads TGTGCCAGCAGTTACGAGGTGAACACTGAAGCTTTCTTT.

In this sample, this clone turned up once. The rearrangement links TRBV9 to TRBJ2-7; TRBD1 agrees at 10 bases. Germline values: CDR1 SGDLS, CDR2 YYNGEE. This CDR3 comprises 16 residues. The V gene end was trimmed by 0 bases and the J gene end by 3 bases; junction bases not matched to a gene: 6. The CDR3 nucleotides read TGTGCCAGCAGCGTAGGCGGGACAGGGGTTTTCTACGAGCAGTACTTC. Amino acids: CASSVGGTGVFYEQYF.

The chain combines TRBV6-1 with TRBJ1-2, with D unresolved. The CDR3 is 14 amino acids. Trimming stripped 5 bases from V and 7 bases from J, with 17 bases between. Germline V gene sequence: CDR1 MNHNS, CDR2 SASEGT. The CDR3 coding sequence is TGTGCCAGCAGTACGGCAGGCGGCCCCTCTGGCTACACCTTC. Protein product: CASSTAGGPSGYTF.

This chain uses TRBV30 with TRBJ1-1, with D possibly TRBD1 on 5 matching bases. V lost 4 bases and J 1 base, leaving 13 bases between the germline ends. CDR1 is GTSNPN and CDR2 is SVGIG in the germline V gene (reference sequence). The CDR3 loop spans 14 amino acids. The CDR3 DNA reads as TGTGCCTGGACCTTAGATGGGGGGAACACTGAAGCTTTCTTT. Translated, it gives CAWTLDGGNTEAFF.

This chain joins TRBV5-1 and TRBJ1-2, with a possible D match to TRBD1 (6 bases). V shed 5 bases and J shed 3 bases, with 11 bases lying between them. The germline CDR1 and CDR2 sequences are SGHRS and YFSETQ. The CDR3 has 13 residues. The CDR3 coding sequence is TGCGCCAGCAGACTCCCAGGGGACTATGGCTACACCTTC. It yields the protein CASRLPGDYGYTF.

This sequence joins TRBV5-6 and TRBJ1-1, with D unclear. CDR1 SGHDT and CDR2 YYEEEE come from the germline V gene. CDR3 length equals 12 residues. The V end was cut by 2 bases, the J end by 1 base, with 3 bases between. The CDR3 nucleotides are TGTGCCAGCAGCTTCCAGAACACTGAAGCTTTCTTT. Translated, it gives CASSFQNTEAFF.

The gene calls are TRBV30 and TRBJ2-7; the D gene is possibly TRBD2 (5 bases). V gave up 2 bases and J gave up 2 bases, with 7 bases separating them. The CDR3 length is 12 residues. Germline V gene data show CDR1 as GTSNPN and CDR2 as SVGIG (reference sequence). The CDR3 region has the DNA TGTGCCTGGAGTCACGGGGCCTACGAGCAGTACTTC. This sequence encodes CAWSHGAYEQYF.

The J gene is TRBJ2-3, the V gene TRBV13, with 9 bases lining up with TRBD1. In germline, CDR1 is PRHDT, CDR2 FYEKMQ (reference sequence). CDR3 length: 15 amino acids. The trim removed 5 bases at V and 1 base at J, leaving 4 bases unmatched. The CDR3 region is CASSPWDRGTDTQYF. In DNA, the CDR3 is TGTGCCAGCAGCCCATGGGACAGGGGCACAGATACGCAGTATTTT.

This clone showed up many times. The genes are TRBV18 and TRBJ1-1, with a weak D call TRBD1 (5 bases). V lost 3 bases and J lost 4, with 15 bases in between. The germline gives CDR1 KGHSH, CDR2 LQKENI. This CDR3 comprises 15 residues. CDR3 sequence: CASSPVVREGTEAFF. CDR3 sequence (DNA): TGTGCCAGCTCACCGGTGGTCAGGGAGGGCACTGAAGCTTTCTTT. Combining the CDR3 with reference TRBV18 and TRBJ1-1 gives the whole variable domain NAGVMQNPRHLVRRRGQEARLRCSPMKGHSHVYWYRQLPEEGLKFMVYLQKENIIDESGMPKERFSAEFPKEGPSILRIQQVVRGDSAAYFCASSPVVREGTEAFFGQGTRLTVV.

This clone was counted only a few times. The chain uses TRBV5-1 and TRBJ2-7; the D is unclear. The germline V gene encodes CDR1 SGHRS and CDR2 YFSETQ. Trimming took off 0 bases at V and 2 bases at J, with 9 bases between the two ends. CDR3 length equals 14 residues. The CDR3 protein is CASSLEEVAYEQYF. Written as DNA, the CDR3 is TGCGCCAGCAGCTTGGAGGAAGTGGCCTACGAGCAGTACTTC.

The chain carries TRBV29-1 and TRBJ2-6, with 9 bases lining up with TRBD1. There are 16 residues in the CDR3. With V trimmed by 4 bases and J by 3 bases, 7 bases remained unmatched. Germline lookup yields CDR1 SQVTM and CDR2 ANQGSEA. The chain's CDR3 is CSVAPGQGFGANVLTF. The CDR3 nucleotides read TGCAGCGTTGCTCCGGGACAGGGTTTTGGGGCCAACGTCCTGACTTTC.

The chain links TRBV4-1 to TRBJ1-1; 7 bases agree with TRBD1. Germline trimming cut 1 base from V and 0 bases from J; bases unmatched to any gene: 5. Germline values: CDR1 MGHRA, CDR2 YSYEKL. The CDR3 is 16 amino acids. The CDR3: CASSQAGGDMNTEAFF. For the CDR3, the DNA is TGCGCCAGCAGCCAAGCAGGGGGAGACATGAACACTGAAGCTTTCTTT.

V gene TRBV29-1 combines with J gene TRBJ2-5; 11 bases line up with TRBD2. The germline V gene has CDR1 SQVTM and CDR2 ANQGSEA. The CDR3 is made up of 14 amino acids. V lost 7 bases and J lost 4; bases outside the gene matches: 8. The CDR3: CSALSGGAGETQYF. CDR3 nucleotides: TGCAGCGCCCTTAGCGGGGGGGCCGGAGAGACCCAGTACTTC. Together with reference TRBV29-1 and TRBJ2-5, the CDR3 gives the full variable domain: SAVISQKPSRDICQRGTSLTIQCQVDSQVTMMFWYRQQPGQSLTLIATANQGSEATYESGFVIDKFPISRPNLTFSTLTVSNMSPEDSSIYLCSALSGGAGETQYFGPGTRLLVL.

This chain joins TRBV7-9 and TRBJ2-1, with D perhaps matching TRBD2 (7 bases). V was trimmed by 0 bases and J by 4 bases, leaving 10 bases between them. The germline V gene encodes CDR1 SEHNR and CDR2 FQNEAQ (reference sequence). This CDR3 region has 15 residues. The CDR3 sequence is CASSLAGGLYNEQFF. CDR3 in DNA: TGTGCCAGCAGCTTAGCCGGGGGGCTTTACAATGAGCAGTTCTTC.

This clone was detected once. The gene calls are TRBV7-9 and TRBJ2-7, with D maybe TRBD2 (5 bases). Germline CDR1 reads SEHNR; CDR2 reads FQNEAQ (reference sequence). This CDR3 has 10 amino acids. Trimming pared 11 bases from V and 6 bases from J, leaving 11 bases between. The CDR3 sequence: CALRESEQYF. Written as DNA, the CDR3 is TGTGCCCTTAGGGAGTCCGAGCAGTACTTC.

This clone was seen a single time. The chain carries TRBV9 and TRBJ2-2; D gene ambiguous. The CDR3 extends over 16 amino acids. Trimming left V 3 bases short and J 0 bases short, with 12 bases between. Germline V gene lookup returns CDR1 SGDLS and CDR2 YYNGEE. The CDR3, as DNA: TGTGCCAGCAGCGACCCCCCGGAGACGAACACCGGGGAGCTGTTTTTT. It specifies CASSDPPETNTGELFF.

This CDR3 reads CSVGHPSYEQYF. The CDR3 DNA is TGCAGCGTTGGACACCCCTCCTACGAGCAGTACTTC. The rearrangement joins TRBV29-1 to TRBJ2-7; D remains ambiguous. Trimming removed 4 bases at V and 0 bases at J, with 7 bases between. From germline, CDR1 is SQVTM and CDR2 ANQGSEA. CDR3 length: 12 residues.